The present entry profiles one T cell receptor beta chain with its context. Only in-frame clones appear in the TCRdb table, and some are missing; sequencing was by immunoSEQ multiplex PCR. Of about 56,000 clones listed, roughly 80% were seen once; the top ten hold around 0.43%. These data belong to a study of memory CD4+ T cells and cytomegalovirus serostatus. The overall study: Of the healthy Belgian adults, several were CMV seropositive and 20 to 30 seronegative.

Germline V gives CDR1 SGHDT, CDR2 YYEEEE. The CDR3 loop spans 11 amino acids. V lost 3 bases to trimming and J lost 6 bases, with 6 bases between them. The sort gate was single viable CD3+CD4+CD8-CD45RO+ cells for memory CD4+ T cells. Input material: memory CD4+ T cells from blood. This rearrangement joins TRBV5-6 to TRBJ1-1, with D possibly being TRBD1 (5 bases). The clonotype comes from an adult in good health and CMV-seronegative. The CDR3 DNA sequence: TGTGCCAGCAGCTGGACATCTGAAGCTTTCTTT. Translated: CASSWTSEAFF.